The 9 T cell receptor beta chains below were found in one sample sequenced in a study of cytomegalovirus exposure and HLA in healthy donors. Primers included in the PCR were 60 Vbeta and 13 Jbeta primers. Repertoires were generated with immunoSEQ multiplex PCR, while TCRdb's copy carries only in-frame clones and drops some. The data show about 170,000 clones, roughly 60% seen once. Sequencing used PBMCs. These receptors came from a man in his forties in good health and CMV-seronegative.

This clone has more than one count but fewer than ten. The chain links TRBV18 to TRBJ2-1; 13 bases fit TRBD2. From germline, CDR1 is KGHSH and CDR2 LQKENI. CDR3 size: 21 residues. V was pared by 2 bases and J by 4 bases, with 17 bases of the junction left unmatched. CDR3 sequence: CASSPRTGPGLAGRKYNEQFF. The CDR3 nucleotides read TGTGCCAGCTCACCAAGGACAGGGCCGGGACTAGCGGGGAGGAAATACAATGAGCAGTTCTTC.

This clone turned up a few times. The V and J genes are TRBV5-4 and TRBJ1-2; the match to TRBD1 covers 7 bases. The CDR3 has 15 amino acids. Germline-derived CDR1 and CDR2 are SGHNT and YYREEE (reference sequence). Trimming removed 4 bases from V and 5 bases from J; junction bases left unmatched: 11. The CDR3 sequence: CASSRGTDIGYGYTF. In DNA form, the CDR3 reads TGTGCCAGCAGCCGCGGGACAGACATTGGGTATGGCTACACCTTC.

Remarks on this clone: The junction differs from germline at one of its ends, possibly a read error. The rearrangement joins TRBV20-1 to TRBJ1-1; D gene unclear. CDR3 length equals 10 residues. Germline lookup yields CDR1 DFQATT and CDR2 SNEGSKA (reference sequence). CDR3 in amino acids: CSAGETQAFF. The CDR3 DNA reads TGCAGTGCTGGAGAAACACAAGCTTTCTTT.

The CDR3 DNA reads as TGTGCCAGCAGCCGCACAGAGCACCTGAACACCGGGGAGCTGTTTTTT. Translating gives CASSRTEHLNTGELFF. The chain employs TRBV7-2 and TRBJ2-2; no clear D. Germline CDR1 and CDR2: SGHTA and FQGNSA. Trimming removed 5 bases from V and 1 base from J, with 14 bases in between. The CDR3 sequence is 16 residues long.

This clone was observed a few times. CDR3 residues: CAWSGGRIYGYTF. The CDR3 DNA is TGTGCCTGGAGTGGGGGCAGGATCTATGGCTACACCTTC. The chain links TRBV30 to TRBJ1-2, with D tentatively TRBD1 (5 bases). The CDR3 runs 13 residues. Per germline, CDR1 GTSNPN and CDR2 SVGIG (reference sequence). Trimming took 1 base from V and 4 from J, leaving 10 bases between them.

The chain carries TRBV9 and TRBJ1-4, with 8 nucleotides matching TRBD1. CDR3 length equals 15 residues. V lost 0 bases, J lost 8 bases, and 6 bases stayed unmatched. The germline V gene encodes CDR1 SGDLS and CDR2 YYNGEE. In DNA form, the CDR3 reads TGTGCCAGCAGCGTAGTCGGACAGGGAGAAGAAAAACTGTTTTTT. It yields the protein CASSVVGQGEEKLFF.

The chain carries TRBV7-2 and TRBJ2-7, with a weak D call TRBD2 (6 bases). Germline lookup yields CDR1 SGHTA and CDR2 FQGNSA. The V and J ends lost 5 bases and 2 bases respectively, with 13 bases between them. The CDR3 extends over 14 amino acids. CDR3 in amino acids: CASSPLARAYEQYF. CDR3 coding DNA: TGTGCCAGCAGCCCCCTAGCGCGGGCCTACGAGCAGTACTTC.

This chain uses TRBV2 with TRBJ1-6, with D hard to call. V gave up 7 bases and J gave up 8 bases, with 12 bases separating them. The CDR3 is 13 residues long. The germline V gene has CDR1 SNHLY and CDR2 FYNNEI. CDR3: CASNRQADSPLHF. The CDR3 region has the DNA TGTGCCAGCAATAGGCAGGCCGATTCACCCCTCCACTTT.

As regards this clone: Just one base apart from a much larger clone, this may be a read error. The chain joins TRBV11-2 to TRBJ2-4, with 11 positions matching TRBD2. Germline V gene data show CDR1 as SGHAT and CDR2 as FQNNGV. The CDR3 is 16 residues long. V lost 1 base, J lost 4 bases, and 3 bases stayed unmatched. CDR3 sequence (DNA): TGTGCCAGCAGCTTAGCTACTAGCGGGAGAAAAAACATTCAGTACTTC. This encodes CASSLATSGRKNIQYF.